Detailed here is one TCR beta chain. This table comes from immunoSEQ multiplex PCR, and its TCRdb copy is limited to in-frame clones, with some not included. The table shows tens of thousands of clones, with 60% to 80% occurring only once. Germline-derived CDR1 and CDR2 are LNHDA and SQIVND (reference sequence). This CDR3 spans 15 amino acids. V was clipped by 9 bases and J by 2 bases, with 20 bases between them. These data come from a study of PD-1 blockade in classical Hodgkin lymphoma. Relapses following autologous stem cell transplantation were seen in all patients, with brentuximab vedotin exposure varying.

The sample in question was peripheral blood mononuclear cells (PBMCs), obtained before the second cycle of nivolumab. The TCR was taken from a human donor with classical Hodgkin lymphoma. The gene calls are TRBV19 and TRBJ2-7, with D possibly being TRBD2 (7 bases). CDR3 sequence reads: CASIPSQGGPYEQYF. For the CDR3, the DNA is TGTGCCAGCATCCCCTCACAGGGAGGGCCCTACGAGCAGTACTTC.